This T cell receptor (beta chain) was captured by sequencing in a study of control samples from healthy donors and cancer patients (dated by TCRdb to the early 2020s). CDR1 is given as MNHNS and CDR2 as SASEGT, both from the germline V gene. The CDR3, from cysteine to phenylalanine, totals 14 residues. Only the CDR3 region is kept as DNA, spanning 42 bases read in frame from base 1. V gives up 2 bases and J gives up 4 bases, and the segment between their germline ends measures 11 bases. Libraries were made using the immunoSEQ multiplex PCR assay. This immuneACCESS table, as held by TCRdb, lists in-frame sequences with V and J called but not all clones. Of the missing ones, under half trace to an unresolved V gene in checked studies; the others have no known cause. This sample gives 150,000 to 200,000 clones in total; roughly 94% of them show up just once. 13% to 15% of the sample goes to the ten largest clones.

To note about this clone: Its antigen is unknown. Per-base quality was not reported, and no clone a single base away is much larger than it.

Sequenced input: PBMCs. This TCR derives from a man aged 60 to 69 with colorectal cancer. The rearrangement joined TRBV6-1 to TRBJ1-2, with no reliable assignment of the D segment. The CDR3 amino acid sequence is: CASSELWAGYGYTF. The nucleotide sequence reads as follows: TGTGCCAGCAGTGAATTGTGGGCAGGCTATGGCTACACCTTC.